This TCR beta chain was identified during a study of OX40 agonist ivuxolimab in advanced cancers. Worth noting for this clone: At one boundary the junction diverges from the germline segment, which might be a read error.

Autoimmune disease history or systemic immunosuppression was exclusionary. Baseline, cycle 4 day 1, and cycle 7 day 1 were the blood sampling points. Germline lookup yields CDR1 KGHSH and CDR2 LQKENI. The CDR3 spans 15 residues. Some clones are missing from TCRdb's copy, which holds only in-frame ones; the method was immunoSEQ multiplex PCR. The sample records 66,000 or so clones, roughly 80% being singletons. The rearrangement joins TRBV18 to TRBJ1-1, with 10 bases lining up with TRBD1. The source is an adult with an advanced solid tumor such as melanoma, head and neck, liver or kidney cancer. Sequenced material: CD4+ or CD8+ T cells sorted from blood, taken in a trial of the OX40 agonist ivuxolimab. CDR3 sequence: CASSPRQGADTGAFF. CDR3 in DNA: TGTGCCAGCTCACCCAGACAGGGGGCGGACACTGGAGCTTTCTTT.